This T cell receptor beta chain was sequenced for a study of OX40 agonist ivuxolimab in advanced cancers. Study background: At doses from 0.01 to 10 mg/kg, patients were given intravenous ivuxolimab every 2 weeks. Melanoma, hepatocellular carcinoma, head and neck or renal cell cancer occurred in dose-escalation patients. Study findings and constraints: A proportion of nonresponders additionally exhibited low normalized T-cell clonal expansion.

Libraries were prepared by immunoSEQ multiplex PCR; TCRdb keeps only in-frame clonotypes and omits some of them. In the table there are about 45,000 clones, roughly 93% of which are singletons. As regards this clone: Its antigen is as yet unknown.

The sequences come from CD4+ or CD8+ T cells sorted from blood, collected in a trial of the OX40 agonist ivuxolimab. This TCR derives from an adult with an advanced solid tumor such as melanoma, head and neck, liver or kidney cancer.

The CDR3 spells CASSVTGELFF. The CDR3 nucleotides are TGTGCCAGCAGCGTAACCGGGGAGCTGTTTTTT. The V call is TRBV9, the J call TRBJ2-2; no firm D call. The V end was cut by 1 base, the J end by 5 bases, with 0 bases between. This CDR3 has 11 amino acids. The germline gives CDR1 SGDLS, CDR2 YYNGEE.